This paragraph covers one TCR beta chain sequence. Antigen unknown. This specimen comes from a study of a mutant IDH1 vaccine in newly diagnosed glioma. The data were produced by immunoSEQ multiplex PCR, yet TCRdb's version contains in-frame clones alone and is incomplete. The sample carries 77,000 or so clones, 75% to 90% recorded once. Time point noted: week 23, last vaccination. Vaccine doses each comprised 300 ug of mutant IDH1 20-mer peptide, with topical imiquimod. In germline, CDR1 is GTSNPN, CDR2 SVGIG (reference sequence). The CDR3 length is 15 residues. V trimming: 4 bases; J trimming: 7 bases; junction bases outside the gene matches: 14.

This receptor was taken from a woman in her 50s with glioma. This rearrangement joins TRBV30 to TRBJ2-5, with TRBD2 matching 8 bases. The source material was PBMCs, sampled from a glioma patient whose treatment included an IDH1 peptide vaccine. The CDR3 bases are TGTGCCTGGACCACGGGGGGGCTCGTTGAGGCGACCCAGTACTTC. This encodes CAWTTGGLVEATQYF.